This entry lists 29 T cell receptor beta chains sequenced from one sample in a study of identical twins (dated by TCRdb to the mid-2010s). The protocol used for the library was 5' RACE. TCRdb records Illumina HiSeq 2000 as the sequencer. TCRdb's own reprocessing of the public reads used fastp at Q25 and MiXCR and kept productive beta chains. Duplicate CDR3 protein sequences are folded into a single record with the most common DNA and genes. The sample yields 700,000 or so distinct CDR3 sequences; less than 10% were counted once. 0.8% to 1% of the sample rests with the top ten. These data were also reused for a study on yellow fever vaccine responses in identical twins.

The sample consisted of PBMCs. The receptor source for this set is a woman aged 18-29 years in good health.

This clonotype showed up many times. The rearrangement uses TRBV28 and TRBJ2-1, with a tentative D call TRBD1 (6 bases). The CDR3 has 15 residues. The germline gives CDR1 MDHEN, CDR2 SYDVKM. V gave up 4 bases and J gave up 7 bases, with 17 bases separating them. The CDR3 DNA sequence: TGTGCCAGCAGTTCGGCCGGGGCAGGGGTAAATGAGCAGTTCTTC. It specifies CASSSAGAGVNEQFF.

This chain connects TRBV20-1 to TRBJ2-7; 10 nucleotides agree with TRBD2. This CDR3 has 14 amino acids. J was trimmed by 6 bases and V by 5 bases; bases with no gene match: 10. The V gene's germline CDR1 is DFQATT and CDR2 SNEGSKA (reference sequence). CDR3 residues: CSALAGDRLGEQYF. For the CDR3, the DNA is TGCAGTGCTCTAGCGGGAGATCGGCTCGGCGAGCAGTACTTC.

This clonotype was seen only a few times. The rearrangement links TRBV6-1 to TRBJ2-7; possibly TRBD2 for D (5 bases). In germline, CDR1 is MNHNS, CDR2 SASEGT. This CDR3 is built from 14 residues. Trimming left V 5 bases short and J 3 bases short, with 14 bases between. CDR3 sequence (DNA): TGTGCCAGCAGTCCGACGGGGATTTACTACGAGCAGTACTTC. The encoded protein is CASSPTGIYYEQYF.

The sample holds many counts of this clonotype. V is TRBV11-2 and J is TRBJ2-3, with a possible D match to TRBD2 (7 bases). In germline, CDR1 is SGHAT, CDR2 FQNNGV. The V end lost 0 bases, the J end lost 1 base, and 11 bases lay between the germline ends. The CDR3 runs to 16 residues. For the CDR3, the DNA is TGTGCCAGCAGCTTAGAGGGGGGGCGGGGCACAGATACGCAGTATTTT. Translation: CASSLEGGRGTDTQYF.

This chain connects TRBV7-6 to TRBJ2-5; TRBD1 or TRBD2 may be the D gene (5 bases each). Germline V gene data show CDR1 as SGHVS and CDR2 as FNYEAQ. Trimming shortened V by 3 bases and J by 5 bases, and 19 bases separated the two germline ends. This CDR3 is 16 amino acids long. The CDR3 reads CASSFPTLGESETQYF. The CDR3 DNA reads as TGTGCCAGCAGCTTCCCTACTTTGGGGGAGTCGGAGACCCAGTACTTC.

This clonotype was observed a few times. The chain is built from TRBV2 and TRBJ2-3, with a weak D call TRBD2 (5 bases). The CDR3 covers 12 residues. Germline-derived CDR1 and CDR2 are SNHLY and FYNNEI. V was shortened by 7 bases and J by 4 bases, with 9 bases between the two germline ends. This CDR3 is CASISEPDTQYF. In nucleotides, the CDR3 is TGTGCCAGCATTAGCGAACCAGATACGCAGTATTTT.

The chain is built from TRBV27 and TRBJ2-3, with D possibly TRBD1 on 6 matching bases. Per the germline V gene, CDR1 is MNHEY and CDR2 is SMNVEV (reference sequence). This CDR3 contains 16 residues. V dropped 5 bases and J dropped 0 bases, with 15 bases sitting between them. The CDR3 region has the DNA TGTGCCAGCAGTCTCCAGGGGCTAACTAGCACAGATACGCAGTATTTT. Translating gives CASSLQGLTSTDTQYF.

V gene TRBV6-4 combines with J gene TRBJ2-2; a weak D match, TRBD2 (6 bases). V gave up 2 bases and J gave up 2 bases, with 15 bases separating them. Germline V gene data show CDR1 as MRHNA and CDR2 as SNTAGT. The CDR3 is 17 residues long. The CDR3 loop is CASSDAGGNINTGELFF. The CDR3 DNA reads as TGTGCCAGCAGTGACGCCGGGGGTAACATTAACACCGGGGAGCTGTTTTTT.

This clonotype was counted between two and nine times. V and J are TRBV3-1 and TRBJ2-3; D gene unclear. The CDR3 is 17 residues long. In germline, CDR1 is LGHDT, CDR2 YNNKEL (reference sequence). Trimming cost V 0 bases and J 1 base, with 14 bases left between them. The CDR3 sequence: CASSQELAVIGTDTQYF. CDR3 coding DNA: TGTGCCAGCAGCCAAGAATTGGCGGTAATTGGCACAGATACGCAGTATTTT.

The table lists this clonotype with a few counts. CDR3 region: CASSFGTGRSQPQHF. The CDR3 bases are TGTGCCAGCAGTTTCGGGACAGGACGAAGTCAGCCCCAGCATTTT. The J gene is TRBJ1-5, the V gene TRBV28; 8 nucleotides align to TRBD1. Looked up from germline, CDR1 is MDHEN and CDR2 is SYDVKM. The V and J ends lost 3 bases and 6 bases, in that order; junction bases with no gene match: 7. There are 15 residues in the CDR3. Variable domain in full (rest from reference TRBV28 and TRBJ1-5): DVKVTQSSRYLVKRTGEKVFLECVQDMDHENMFWYRQDPGLGLRLIYFSYDVKMKEKGDIPEGYSVSREKKERFSLILESASTNQTSMYLCASSFGTGRSQPQHFGDGTRLSIL.

This clonotype was picked up a small number of times. The chain has TRBV9 and TRBJ2-5, with 10 bases identical to TRBD2. The J segment lost 1 base and the V segment lost 2 bases, leaving 5 bases of the junction unmatched. The CDR3 loop spans 16 amino acids. Germline V gene data show CDR1 as SGDLS and CDR2 as YYNGEE. The CDR3 reads CASSVFSGGSQETQYF. The CDR3 region has the DNA TGTGCCAGCAGCGTCTTTAGCGGGGGGAGCCAAGAGACCCAGTACTTC. Full variable domain (rest looked up from reference TRBV9 and TRBJ2-5): DSGVTQTPKHLITATGQRVTLRCSPRSGDLSVYWYQQSLDQGLQFLIQYYNGEERAKGNILERFSAQQFPDLHSELNLSSLELGDSALYFCASSVFSGGSQETQYFGPGTRLLVL.

The chain uses TRBV18 and TRBJ2-1, with a weak D call TRBD2 (6 bases). The germline V gene encodes CDR1 KGHSH and CDR2 LQKENI. The V end lost 2 bases, the J end lost 3 bases, and 14 bases lay between the germline ends. The CDR3 totals 16 residues. The CDR3 DNA reads as TGTGCCAGCTCACCAATGACTGGCGGGATCTACAATGAGCAGTTCTTC. Amino acids: CASSPMTGGIYNEQFF.

This chain joins TRBV12-3 or TRBV12-4 and TRBJ1-3; D is unclear. V lost 4 bases and J 6 bases, leaving 7 bases between the germline ends. The CDR3 consists of 12 residues. CDR3 in amino acids: CASSYSENTIYF. For the CDR3, the DNA is TGTGCCAGCAGTTACAGTGAAAACACCATATATTTT.

This clonotype has a handful of counts. V is TRBV7-9 and J is TRBJ1-4, with D possibly TRBD1 on 6 matching bases. CDR3 length: 15 residues. From germline, CDR1 is SEHNR and CDR2 FQNEAQ (reference sequence). V dropped 7 bases and J dropped 7 bases, with 19 bases sitting between them. CDR3 in DNA: TGTGCCAGCACCGATGTGGGGGGCGTGCGTGAAAAACTGTTTTTT. It specifies CASTDVGGVREKLFF.

This clonotype has more than one count but fewer than ten. The genes are TRBV20-1 and TRBJ1-1; the match to TRBD1 covers 8 bases. The J segment lost 1 base and the V segment lost 3 bases, leaving 4 bases of the junction unmatched. Germline V gene lookup returns CDR1 DFQATT and CDR2 SNEGSKA (reference sequence). CDR3 size: 14 residues. The CDR3 loop is CSARQGQANTEAFF. CDR3 coding DNA: TGCAGTGCTAGGCAGGGACAGGCGAACACTGAAGCTTTCTTT.

This clonotype was observed a handful of times. The rearrangement links TRBV29-1 to TRBJ1-2; D is uncertain. Germline V gives CDR1 SQVTM, CDR2 ANQGSEA. This CDR3 contains 13 residues. Between the trimmed V and J ends, which lost 4 bases and 3 bases, there was a span of 12 bases. This CDR3 is CSVVVTDYYGYTF. As DNA, the CDR3 is TGCAGCGTTGTGGTGACCGACTACTATGGCTACACCTTC.

The table lists this clonotype with a few counts. V is TRBV6-1 and J is TRBJ2-7, with a possible D match to TRBD2 (6 bases). There are 16 residues in the CDR3. CDR1 and CDR2 from the germline V gene are MNHNS and SASEGT. V lost 5 bases and J 5 bases, leaving 22 bases between the germline ends. CDR3 DNA: TGTGCCAGCAGTAGAGATTTTAGCGGACCGCCCCACGAGCAGTACTTC. Its protein is CASSRDFSGPPHEQYF.

The J gene is TRBJ2-7, the V gene TRBV9; D gene ambiguous. Trimming left V 0 bases short and J 2 bases short, with 9 bases between. This CDR3 contains 14 residues. CDR1 and CDR2 from the germline V gene are SGDLS and YYNGEE. The CDR3, as DNA: TGTGCCAGCAGCGTAGCCAACGACCCCTACGAGCAGTACTTC. This encodes CASSVANDPYEQYF.

This clonotype came up a few times. The V and J genes are TRBV5-4 and TRBJ2-7; tentatively, D is TRBD1 or TRBD2 (5 bases each). The germline gives CDR1 SGHNT, CDR2 YYREEE (reference sequence). This CDR3 comprises 17 residues. Trimming removed 3 bases at V and 6 bases at J, with 25 bases between. The CDR3 spells CASSSDYRGGPRGEQYF. Here the CDR3 DNA reads TGTGCCAGCAGCTCCGATTACCGGGGCGGGCCTCGCGGCGAGCAGTACTTC.

This clonotype was seen many times. The V gene is TRBV29-1, the J gene TRBJ1-1; 10 nucleotides align to TRBD1. Per germline, CDR1 SQVTM and CDR2 ANQGSEA. This CDR3 has 12 amino acids. The ends lost 7 bases at V and 5 bases at J; junction bases unmatched: 4. The CDR3 bases are TGCAGCGGACAGGGGGCCGGGACTGAAGCTTTCTTT. It encodes CSGQGAGTEAFF.

This clonotype was recorded many times. CDR3: CASSVLDGYTF. CDR3 coding DNA: TGTGCCAGCAGTGTACTCGATGGCTACACCTTC. This chain joins TRBV25-1 and TRBJ1-2; D not resolved. Germline CDR1 MGHDK, CDR2 SYGVNS. V was pared by 4 bases and J by 6 bases, with 6 bases between. CDR3 size: 11 residues.

This clonotype occurred many times. This chain uses TRBV28 with TRBJ1-5, with TRBD1 identical over 7 bases. Losses at the gene ends were 5 bases for V and 5 bases for J; bases not matched to a gene: 9. Germline CDR1 and CDR2: MDHEN and SYDVKM. CDR3 size: 15 residues. CDR3 sequence reads: CASSSEWTGDQPQHF. The CDR3, as DNA: TGTGCCAGCAGTAGCGAGTGGACAGGAGATCAGCCCCAGCATTTT.

This clonotype was detected a few times. The rearrangement uses TRBV5-1 and TRBJ2-7; 8 bases agree with TRBD1. Germline trimming cut 2 bases from V and 3 bases from J; bases unmatched to any gene: 4. Looked up from germline, CDR1 is SGHRS and CDR2 is YFSETQ. The CDR3 runs to 14 residues. As DNA, the CDR3 is TGCGCCAGCAGCTTCGCCGGGACAGGCTACGAGCAGTACTTC. It codes for CASSFAGTGYEQYF.

This clonotype was counted only a few times. The chain carries TRBV7-2 and TRBJ2-7; 8 bases are shared with TRBD1. CDR3 length: 15 residues. J lost 2 bases, V lost 5 bases, and 8 bases had no gene match. Germline CDR1 is SGHTA and CDR2 is FQGNSA. CDR3 protein: CASSPDRAFTYEQYF. CDR3 coding DNA: TGTGCCAGCAGCCCGGACAGGGCCTTTACCTACGAGCAGTACTTC. Variable domain in full (rest from reference TRBV7-2 and TRBJ2-7): GAGVSQSPSNKVTEKGKDVELRCDPISGHTALYWYRQSLGQGLEFLIYFQGNSAPDKSGLPSDRFSAERTGGSVSTLTIQRTQQEDSAVYLCASSPDRAFTYEQYFGPGTRLTVT.

This clonotype was seen a handful of times. V gene TRBV30 combines with J gene TRBJ2-2; TRBD2 agrees at 7 bases. Germline CDR1 and CDR2: GTSNPN and SVGIG (reference sequence). Trimming took 4 bases from V and 5 from J; bases not matched to a gene: 4. The CDR3 is 13 amino acids. CDR3 region: CAWNVGGTGELFF. For the CDR3, the DNA is TGTGCCTGGAATGTCGGGGGGACCGGGGAGCTGTTTTTT.

CDR3 bases: TGTGCCAGCAGCTCCAGATTAGGTGCACGGGAGCTGTTTTTT. Its protein is CASSSRLGARELFF. V and J are TRBV7-2 and TRBJ2-2; D not resolved. V lost 4 bases, J lost 9 bases, and 15 bases lay in between. Germline loops: CDR1 SGHTA, CDR2 FQGNSA. This CDR3 is built from 14 residues.

The V gene is TRBV3-1, the J gene TRBJ2-7; 7 positions agree with TRBD2. Germline values: CDR1 LGHDT, CDR2 YNNKEL (reference sequence). The CDR3 runs to 15 residues. Unmatched junction bases numbered 13, after V lost 11 bases and J lost 0 bases. CDR3 in DNA: TGTGCCTGCTGCCCAGCGGCTAGCGGCTCCTACGAGCAGTACTTC. Protein: CACCPAASGSYEQYF.

V is TRBV2 and J is TRBJ2-7, with D unresolved. Germline CDR1 is SNHLY and CDR2 is FYNNEI. The CDR3 length is 13 residues. Trimming cost V 4 bases and J 6 bases, with 13 bases left between them. The DNA of the CDR3 is TGTGCCAGCAGTGTAACGGTAGGTGGCGAGCAGTACTTC. It codes for CASSVTVGGEQYF.

The genes are TRBV5-1 and TRBJ2-3; D might be TRBD1 (5 bases). The CDR3 runs to 15 residues. Trimming stripped 4 bases from V and 2 bases from J, with 14 bases between. Germline lookup yields CDR1 SGHRS and CDR2 YFSETQ. The CDR3 reads CASSTIQDYTDTQYF. The CDR3 region has the DNA TGCGCCAGCAGCACCATACAGGATTACACAGATACGCAGTATTTT. Drawing the rest from reference TRBV5-1 and TRBJ2-3, the complete variable domain is KAGVTQTPRYLIKTRGQQVTLSCSPISGHRSVSWYQQTPGQGLQFLFEYFSETQRNKGNFPGRFSGRQFSNSRSEMNVSTLELGDSALYLCASSTIQDYTDTQYFGPGTRLTVL.